This T cell receptor beta chain is from a study of control samples from healthy donors and cancer patients. Sequencing used immunoSEQ multiplex PCR; TCRdb keeps in-frame clones, though not all of them. The data show more than 150,000 clones, with 92% seen just once and roughly 0.7% held by the top ten. Source material: blood. The sequence came from a woman aged 30 to 39 in good health.

The CDR3 here is CASSQEQRGELFF. DNA for the CDR3: TGCGCCAGCAGCCAAGAACAGCGCGGGGAGCTGTTTTTT. This sequence joins TRBV4-3 and TRBJ2-2, with D unresolved. The germline gives CDR1 LGHNA, CDR2 YSLEER. V was trimmed by 0 bases and J by 7 bases, leaving 6 bases between them. This CDR3 has 13 amino acids.